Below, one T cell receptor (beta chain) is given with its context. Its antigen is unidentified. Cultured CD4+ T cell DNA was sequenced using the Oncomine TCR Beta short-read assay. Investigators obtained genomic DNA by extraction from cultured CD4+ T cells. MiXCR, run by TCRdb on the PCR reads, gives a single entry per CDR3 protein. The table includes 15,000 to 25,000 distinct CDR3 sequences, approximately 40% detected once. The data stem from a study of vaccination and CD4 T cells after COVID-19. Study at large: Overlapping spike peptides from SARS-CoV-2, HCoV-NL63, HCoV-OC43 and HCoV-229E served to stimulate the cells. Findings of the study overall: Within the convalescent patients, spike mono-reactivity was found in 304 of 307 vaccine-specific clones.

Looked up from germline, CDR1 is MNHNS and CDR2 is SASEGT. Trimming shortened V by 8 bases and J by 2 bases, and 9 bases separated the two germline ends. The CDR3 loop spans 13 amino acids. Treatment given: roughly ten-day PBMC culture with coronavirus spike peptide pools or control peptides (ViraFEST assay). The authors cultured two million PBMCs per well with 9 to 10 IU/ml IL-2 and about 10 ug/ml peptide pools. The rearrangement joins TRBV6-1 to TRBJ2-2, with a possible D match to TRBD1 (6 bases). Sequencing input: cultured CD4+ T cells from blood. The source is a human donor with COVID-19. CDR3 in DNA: TGTGCCAGCGGGACAACTAACACCGGGGAGCTGTTTTTT. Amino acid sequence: CASGTTNTGELFF.